These 8 T cell receptor beta chains came from one sample sequenced in a study of T-cell reconstitution after alpha-beta-depleted transplantation in children. Unique molecular identifiers tagged the TCRbeta library. TCRdb re-called the PCR reads through MiXCR, storing one row per CDR3 protein. Of about 640,000 distinct CDR3 sequences listed, about 15% are singletons. The specimen was PBMCs from the stem cell graft donor, collected from the stem cell graft. The receptors originated from a human donor who donated a stem cell graft to a child with acute myeloid leukemia.

This clonotype has a handful of counts. The V call is TRBV7-2, the J call TRBJ1-1, with 7 bases identical to TRBD1. This CDR3 has 15 residues. CDR1 and CDR2 from the germline V gene are SGHTA and FQGNSA. The J segment lost 0 bases and the V segment lost 2 bases, leaving 3 bases of the junction unmatched. The CDR3 DNA sequence: TGTGCCAGCAGCTTACCTGGACAGGTGAACACTGAAGCTTTCTTT. It is translated as CASSLPGQVNTEAFF. Full variable domain (remainder filled in from reference TRBV7-2 and TRBJ1-1): GAGVSQSPSNKVTEKGKDVELRCDPISGHTALYWYRQSLGQGLEFLIYFQGNSAPDKSGLPSDRFSAERTGGSVSTLTIQRTQQEDSAVYLCASSLPGQVNTEAFFGQGTRLTVV.

The chain joins TRBV5-1 to TRBJ2-3; 9 nucleotides agree with TRBD1. V lost 4 bases, J lost 0 bases, and 9 bases stayed unmatched. Looked up from germline, CDR1 is SGHRS and CDR2 is YFSETQ. This CDR3 comprises 17 residues. CDR3 loop: CASSPAGTGTSTDTQYF. In DNA, the CDR3 is TGCGCCAGCAGCCCCGCCGGGACAGGGACTAGCACAGATACGCAGTATTTT.

The chain carries TRBV5-1 and TRBJ1-1; no reliable D call. There are 13 residues in the CDR3. Germline V gene lookup returns CDR1 SGHRS and CDR2 YFSETQ. The V and J ends lost 7 bases and 3 bases respectively, with 13 bases between them. CDR3 sequence reads: CASAQRGYTEAFF. The CDR3 nucleotides read TGCGCCAGCGCTCAACGAGGGTACACTGAAGCTTTCTTT.

This clonotype was seen a handful of times. The V call is TRBV10-2, the J call TRBJ1-4; TRBD1 agrees at 9 bases. The CDR3 is 16 residues long. V trimming: 2 bases; J trimming: 3 bases; junction bases outside the gene matches: 4. Germline loops: CDR1 WSHSY, CDR2 SAAADI. In nucleotides, the CDR3 is TGCGCCAGCAGTGAGATGACAGGGGGACCTAATGAAAAACTGTTTTTT. It encodes CASSEMTGGPNEKLFF.

The rearrangement links TRBV24-1 to TRBJ2-1, with a possible D match to TRBD1 (6 bases). CDR3 size: 16 residues. V lost 2 bases to trimming and J lost 3 bases, with 13 bases between them. The germline gives CDR1 KGHDR, CDR2 SFDVKD. The DNA for the CDR3 is TGTGCCACCAGTGATTCCGGGACACCCGACTACAATGAGCAGTTCTTC. Its translation is CATSDSGTPDYNEQFF.

This clonotype appeared many times. A read error may account for a junction end that differs from germline. The chain carries TRBV7-2 and TRBJ1-5, with 7 bases that match TRBD1. Per germline, CDR1 SGHTA and CDR2 FQGNSA. The CDR3 length is 15 residues. The CDR3 DNA is TGCGCCAGCAGCTTAAGGACAGGCCCTAATCAGCCCCAGCATTTT. As protein: CASSLRTGPNQPQHF.

The sample holds a few counts of this clonotype. This chain connects TRBV7-9 to TRBJ2-7; possibly TRBD2 for D (6 bases). CDR1 and CDR2 (germline): SEHNR, FQNEAQ (reference sequence). This CDR3 spans 14 amino acids. V lost 4 bases and J lost 3, with 13 bases in between. CDR3 bases: TGTGCCAGCAGCTCGGGACTGGAGGGCTACGAGCAGTACGTC. Translated, it gives CASSSGLEGYEQYV.

The chain carries TRBV5-1 and TRBJ2-2, with D perhaps matching TRBD1 (7 bases). The CDR3 is 17 amino acids. Germline CDR1 reads SGHRS; CDR2 reads YFSETQ. Trimming left V 0 bases short and J 4 bases short, with 16 bases between. CDR3 bases: TGCGCCAGCAGCTTGGATTCAGGGGGGATTGGCACCGGGGAGCTGTTTTTT. Protein: CASSLDSGGIGTGELFF.